The 6 T cell receptor beta chains in this list originate from one sample, sequenced in a study of blood T cells in healthy people across ages. Primed by a sample-barcoded 5' primer and a J-beta primer mix, a second PCR proceeded for about 6 to 12 cycles. TCRdb passed the 5' RACE reads through MiXCR, listing each CDR3 protein once. Found here are fewer than 1,000,000 distinct CDR3 sequences, under 45% of them singletons; the top ten hold roughly 19%. The sequencing sample was made of blood. The receptors shown here come from a man in his sixties in good health.

The chain links TRBV11-2 to TRBJ2-7, with D unclear. This CDR3 contains 17 residues. Germline CDR1 is SGHAT and CDR2 is FQNNGV. V was shortened by 1 base and J by 0 bases, with 16 bases between the two germline ends. DNA for the CDR3: TGTGCCAGCAGCTTAGGATTGGTCCCCAGGAGCTCCTACGAGCAGTACTTC. Translated, it gives CASSLGLVPRSSYEQYF.

The chain recombines TRBV7-9 with TRBJ1-2; maybe TRBD1 (5 bases). Deletions cut 8 bases from V and 3 bases from J, with 10 bases between. This CDR3 is built from 12 residues. Germline CDR1 SEHNR, CDR2 FQNEAQ (reference sequence). The CDR3 here is CASQVGDYGYTF. DNA of the CDR3: TGTGCCAGCCAGGTGGGGGACTATGGCTACACCTTC.

V gene TRBV7-2 combines with J gene TRBJ2-1; D possibly uses TRBD1 or TRBD2 (7 bases each). The CDR3 is made up of 15 amino acids. Trimming took off 5 bases at V and 2 bases at J, with 13 bases between the two ends. In germline, CDR1 is SGHTA, CDR2 FQGNSA. This chain's CDR3 is CASSPGGQAYNEQFF. CDR3 DNA: TGTGCCAGCAGCCCGGGAGGACAGGCCTACAATGAGCAGTTCTTC.

The chain carries TRBV30 and TRBJ1-1, with D possibly being TRBD1 (5 bases). Trimming stripped 4 bases from V and 1 base from J, with 16 bases between. The CDR3 contains 15 residues. Germline CDR1 GTSNPN, CDR2 SVGIG (reference sequence). The chain's CDR3 is CAWTSGLFSNTEAFF. CDR3 nucleotides: TGTGCCTGGACCTCGGGACTGTTTTCGAACACTGAAGCTTTCTTT.

This chain joins TRBV19 and TRBJ1-2, with a possible D match to TRBD1 (5 bases). V was trimmed by 3 bases and J by 3 bases, leaving 14 bases between them. From germline, CDR1 is LNHDA and CDR2 SQIVND (reference sequence). The CDR3 is 15 residues long. CDR3 protein: CASSINRLLDYGYTF. CDR3 nucleotides: TGTGCCAGTAGTATCAACAGGCTTTTGGACTATGGCTACACCTTC.

The chain employs TRBV29-1 and TRBJ2-1; possibly TRBD1 or TRBD2 for D (5 bases each). The CDR3 covers 12 residues. CDR1 is SQVTM, CDR2 ANQGSEA, per germline. With 1 base removed from V and 6 bases from J, the gap between germline ends came to 7 bases. In DNA form, the CDR3 reads TGCAGCGTTGAAGGGGGGACCAATGAGCAGTTCTTC. Amino acid sequence: CSVEGGTNEQFF.